This record looks at one TCR beta chain sequence and its context. This entry belongs to a study of blood T cell repertoires in COVID-19. Study as a whole: The United States, Italy and Spain supplied acute and convalescent COVID-19 samples.

The CDR3 loop spans 19 amino acids. J was trimmed by 3 bases and V by 0 bases; bases with no gene match: 9. CDR1 is LNHNV and CDR2 is YYDKDF in the germline V gene (reference sequence). Clones were read by immunoSEQ multiplex PCR, and TCRdb kept only the in-frame ones, dropping some. Among under 300,000 clones listed, roughly 80% were seen once. V is TRBV15 and J is TRBJ2-1, with TRBD2 matching 12 bases. Sequencing was carried out using peripheral blood. This TCR was sampled from a woman aged 45-60 years who had recovered from COVID-19. Written as DNA, the CDR3 is TGTGCCACCAGCAGAGATTTGACTAGCGGGAGTAATTTCTACAATGAGCAGTTCTTC. Translated, it gives CATSRDLTSGSNFYNEQFF.